The 28 T cell receptor beta chains listed next were all sequenced from one sample in a study of Graves' ophthalmopathy and Graves' hyperthyroidism. From RNA, the CDR3 regions of TCR beta chains were amplified and sequenced. HTBI-primed first-round RT-PCR preceded second-round multiplex PCR. In TCRdb, the multiplex PCR reads were re-called with MiXCR into one record per CDR3 protein. The data contain 900,000 to 1,200,000 distinct CDR3 sequences, less than 45% of them singletons. Source material: peripheral blood or thyroid tissue (not recorded which). The receptors come from an adult man with Graves' hyperthyroidism.

Many counts were recorded for this clonotype. The rearrangement links TRBV7-9 to TRBJ2-5, with D possibly being TRBD1 or TRBD2 (6 bases each). This CDR3 contains 18 residues. Germline values: CDR1 SEHNR, CDR2 FQNEAQ (reference sequence). Trimming stripped 5 bases from V and 2 bases from J, with 24 bases between. The CDR3 nucleotides are TGTGCCAGCAGCCCAACCGGGGGCAGGAGACATCTTCAAGAGACCCAGTACTTC. Its protein product is CASSPTGGRRHLQETQYF.

The chain has TRBV20-1 and TRBJ1-6; perhaps TRBD1 as D (5 bases). Trimming removed 1 base from V and 4 bases from J, with 20 bases in between. This CDR3 region has 18 residues. Per germline, CDR1 DFQATT and CDR2 SNEGSKA (reference sequence). The CDR3 loop reads CSARGHWTPPGYNSPLHF. The DNA of the CDR3 is TGCAGTGCTAGAGGTCACTGGACTCCCCCAGGGTATAATTCACCCCTCCACTTT.

The sample holds one count of this clonotype. The junction does not match germline at one end; this may be a read error. The chain has TRBV28 and TRBJ2-5, with 7 bases identical to TRBD1. From germline, CDR1 is MDHEN and CDR2 SYDVKM. The CDR3 is made up of 15 amino acids. CDR3 sequence (DNA): TGTGCCACCTCAGTCCGCTTCCCCGGGACAGTGAGACGGGGCTTC. Translating it yields CATSVRFPGTVRRGF.

The J gene is TRBJ2-5, the V gene TRBV9; 8 bases agree with TRBD2. This CDR3 comprises 14 residues. With V trimmed by 0 bases and J by 4 bases, 2 bases remained unmatched. The germline V gene has CDR1 SGDLS and CDR2 YYNGEE. The CDR3: CASSVGGGSETQYF. The CDR3 DNA sequence: TGTGCCAGCAGCGTAGGCGGGGGGTCAGAGACCCAGTACTTC. Supplemented by reference TRBV9 and TRBJ2-5, the full variable domain reads DSGVTQTPKHLITATGQRVTLRCSPRSGDLSVYWYQQSLDQGLQFLIQYYNGEERAKGNILERFSAQQFPDLHSELNLSSLELGDSALYFCASSVGGGSETQYFGPGTRLLVL.

Many counts were recorded for this clonotype. The gene calls are TRBV6-5 and TRBJ1-5, with 8 bases fitting TRBD1. Germline CDR1 is MNHEY and CDR2 is SVGAGI. Trimming removed 7 bases from V and 5 bases from J; junction bases left unmatched: 7. The length of the CDR3 is 14 residues. The CDR3 reads CASKSGQGYQPQHF. The CDR3 bases are TGTGCCAGCAAATCCGGACAGGGCTATCAGCCCCAGCATTTT.

This clonotype was observed a few times. Only one base separates this from a far larger clonotype, so it likely reflects a read error. The genes are TRBV12-3 or TRBV12-4 and TRBJ1-1; D call uncertain. This CDR3 contains 12 residues. Trimming took off 6 bases at V and 3 bases at J, with 8 bases between the two ends. The CDR3 loop reads CASSREYTEAFF. CDR3 bases: TGTGCCAGCAGCCGGGAGTACACTGAAGCTTTCTTT.

This clonotype has a single count. J is TRBJ1-5 and V is TRBV11-2, with 9 bases identical to TRBD1. The CDR3 contains 13 residues. Germline CDR1 SGHAT, CDR2 FQNNGV. Trimming took 5 bases from V and 15 from J; bases not matched to a gene: 11. CDR3 sequence reads: CASSKSRDRELHF. CDR3 nucleotide sequence: TGTGCCAGCAGCAAAAGTCGGGACAGGGAACTGCATTTT.

V and J are TRBV10-2 and TRBJ2-7; perhaps TRBD1 as D (6 bases). CDR1 is WSHSY, CDR2 SAAADI, per germline. This CDR3 has 14 amino acids. V was clipped by 8 bases and J by 3 bases, with 17 bases between them. CDR3 DNA sequence: TGCGCCAGCCGCCCCCGGGACACCAACTACGAGCAGTACTTC. This codes for CASRPRDTNYEQYF.

The V gene is TRBV7-2, the J gene TRBJ1-6, with 7 bases lining up with TRBD1. CDR3 length: 13 amino acids. Per the germline V gene, CDR1 is SGHTA and CDR2 is FQGNSA. The V and J ends lost 6 bases and 11 bases, in that order; junction bases with no gene match: 7. CDR3: CASSKDRLAPLHF. DNA of the CDR3: TGTGCCAGCAGTAAGGACAGGCTGGCACCCCTCCACTTT.

This clonotype has a handful of counts. The rearrangement uses TRBV10-3 and TRBJ2-1, with a weak D call TRBD2 (6 bases). The CDR3 is made up of 14 amino acids. V was cut by 11 bases and J by 4 bases, with 18 bases left in between. Germline lookup yields CDR1 ENHRY and CDR2 SYGVKD. The CDR3 region has the DNA TGTGCCGCCGGATGGAGGGAGAATTACAATGAGCAGTTCTTC. Amino acids: CAAGWRENYNEQFF.

This clonotype was detected only once. The V gene is TRBV6-2 or TRBV6-3, the J gene TRBJ2-7; 11 nucleotides agree with TRBD2. Unmatched junction bases numbered 15, after V lost 4 bases and J lost 10 bases. Germline V gene sequence: CDR1 MNHEY, CDR2 SVGEGT. There are 16 residues in the CDR3. Here the CDR3 DNA reads TGTGCCAGCAGTTCGCAAATCGAACTAGCGGGAGCAACTCAGTACTTC. Its protein is CASSSQIELAGATQYF.

For this clonotype: A clone one base away is much larger, so this may be a read error. The chain carries TRBV15 and TRBJ2-2, with unresolved D. V was shortened by 0 bases and J by 3 bases, with 11 bases between the two germline ends. The CDR3 has 16 residues. CDR1 is LNHNV and CDR2 is YYDKDF in the germline V gene (reference sequence). In nucleotides, the CDR3 is TGTGCCACCAGCAGAGATGGCACTGGGGACACCGGGGAGCTGTTTTTT. It is translated as CATSRDGTGDTGELFF.

This clonotype was counted many times. The junction departs from the called germline gene at one end, perhaps through a read error. The chain couples TRBV12-3 or TRBV12-4 to TRBJ1-2; the match to TRBD1 covers 7 bases. The CDR3 sequence is 13 residues long. The CDR3 sequence is CASSRDRAYGYTF. CDR3 bases: TGCGCCAGCAGCCGGGACAGAGCCTATGGCTACACCTTC.

This clonotype was detected ten times or more. The genes are TRBV7-6 and TRBJ1-4; no definite D call. Per the germline V gene, CDR1 is SGHVS and CDR2 is FNYEAQ. The CDR3 sequence is 15 residues long. The germline V and J ends were trimmed by 4 bases and 0 bases, with 9 bases remaining between them. CDR3 DNA sequence: TGTGCCAGCAGCTCCACGGGAGCAACTAATGAAAAACTGTTTTTT. Residues: CASSSTGATNEKLFF.

This clonotype has a handful of counts. The V gene is TRBV12-3 or TRBV12-4, the J gene TRBJ2-7; D might be TRBD1 (6 bases). V was cut by 6 bases and J by 5 bases, with 17 bases left in between. The CDR3 runs 14 residues. CDR3 sequence: CASSLTGSPHEQYF. As DNA, the CDR3 is TGTGCCAGCAGCCTTACAGGGTCCCCCCACGAGCAGTACTTC.

This clonotype was seen a few times. The chain joins TRBV25-1 to TRBJ1-1; the D is unclear. CDR3 size: 14 residues. V was trimmed by 1 base and J by 4 bases, leaving 10 bases between them. CDR1 and CDR2 (germline): MGHDK, SYGVNS. The CDR3 loop is CASSESLGATEAFF. CDR3 coding DNA: TGTGCCAGCAGTGAATCTCTGGGAGCCACTGAAGCTTTCTTT.

This clonotype was seen repeatedly, ten times or more. The J gene is TRBJ1-1, the V gene TRBV24-1, with D perhaps TRBD1 (5 bases). Trimming left V 7 bases short and J 0 bases short, with 8 bases between. Germline CDR1 is KGHDR and CDR2 is SFDVKD. The CDR3 extends over 13 amino acids. The CDR3, as DNA: TGTGCCACCAGACAGGAACTGAACACTGAAGCTTTCTTT. This gives the protein CATRQELNTEAFF.

Many counts were recorded for this clonotype. The gene calls are TRBV24-1 and TRBJ2-2; 7 positions agree with TRBD1. The CDR3 is made up of 13 amino acids. Germline V gene sequence: CDR1 KGHDR, CDR2 SFDVKD. V lost 10 bases, J lost 0 bases, and 1 base stayed unmatched. The CDR3 here is CATGTANTGELFF. DNA for the CDR3: TGTGCCACAGGGACAGCGAACACCGGGGAGCTGTTTTTT.

This rearrangement joins TRBV29-1 to TRBJ1-2; unclear D gene. Germline V gene data show CDR1 as SQVTM and CDR2 as ANQGSEA. The CDR3 is 12 amino acids. V lost 2 bases, J lost 7 bases, and 11 bases lay in between. CDR3 sequence reads: CSVETREGGYTF. The CDR3 DNA sequence: TGCAGCGTTGAAACTAGGGAGGGTGGCTACACCTTC.

This clonotype was observed at least ten times. The rearrangement links TRBV7-9 to TRBJ1-5, with TRBD1 matching over 11 bases. This CDR3 is built from 17 residues. The J segment lost 7 bases and the V segment lost 4 bases, leaving 12 bases of the junction unmatched. CDR1 SEHNR and CDR2 FQNEAQ come from the germline V gene (reference sequence). For the CDR3, the DNA is TGTGCCAGCAGCTCAGGGCCCGGACAGGGGGCGGGGCAGCCCCAGCATTTT. This gives the protein CASSSGPGQGAGQPQHF. Looking up the rest from reference TRBV7-9 and TRBJ1-5 gives the full variable domain: DTGVSQNPRHKITKRGQNVTFRCDPISEHNRLYWYRQTLGQGPEFLTYFQNEAQLEKSRLLSDRFSAERPKGSFSTLEIQRTEQGDSAMYLCASSSGPGQGAGQPQHFGDGTRLSIL.

This rearrangement joins TRBV3-1 to TRBJ1-6; TRBD1 aligns across 8 bases. This CDR3 spans 15 amino acids. Germline CDR1 is LGHDT and CDR2 is YNNKEL (reference sequence). V was clipped by 6 bases and J by 5 bases; unmatched bases: 6. The chain's CDR3 is CASSGQGADNSPLHF. The CDR3 DNA sequence: TGTGCCAGCAGTGGACAGGGCGCAGATAATTCACCCCTCCACTTT.

Points on this clonotype: Given a much more abundant clone one base away, this may be a read error. The CDR3 region is CASGLTSGELFF. CDR3 nucleotide sequence: TGTGCCAGCGGCTTAACGTCCGGGGAGCTGTTTTTT. This rearrangement joins TRBV7-9 to TRBJ2-2; D not resolved. The CDR3 is 12 residues long. Germline CDR1 SEHNR, CDR2 FQNEAQ (reference sequence).

This clonotype was seen repeatedly, ten times or more. The chain is built from TRBV7-9 and TRBJ1-5; D is uncertain. Per germline, CDR1 SEHNR and CDR2 FQNEAQ (reference sequence). The CDR3 contains 16 residues. V was clipped by 4 bases and J by 0 bases, with 13 bases between them. The CDR3 DNA reads as TGTGCCAGCAGCTCCGCAAGGACGGTTAGCAATCAGCCCCAGCATTTT. This sequence encodes CASSSARTVSNQPQHF.

V gene TRBV29-1 combines with J gene TRBJ2-7, with 10 bases aligning to TRBD2. Germline V gene lookup returns CDR1 SQVTM and CDR2 ANQGSEA. After removal of 4 bases from V and 4 bases from J, the junction contained 7 bases not matched to a gene. The CDR3 totals 14 residues. CDR3 amino acids: CSVGALAGIYEQYF. Written as DNA, the CDR3 is TGCAGCGTTGGGGCACTAGCGGGGATATACGAGCAGTACTTC.

This clonotype appeared many times. The chain carries TRBV11-2 and TRBJ1-2; D not resolved. Between the trimmed V and J ends, which lost 1 base and 7 bases, there was a span of 7 bases. Germline lookup yields CDR1 SGHAT and CDR2 FQNNGV. The CDR3 covers 12 residues. CDR3 residues: CASSLVNGGYTF. The CDR3 bases are TGTGCCAGCAGCTTAGTCAACGGTGGCTACACCTTC.

About this clonotype itself: The missing conserved phenylalanine or tryptophan at the end of this CDR3 makes a read error likely. The rearrangement uses TRBV10-3 and TRBJ2-7, with TRBD1 identical over 10 bases. The CDR3 spans 16 residues. Germline assignment: CDR1 ENHRY and CDR2 SYGVKD. The CDR3 bases are TGTGCCAGCAGTGAAGCTTCGGGACAGGGGAAGAGCGAGCAGTACTGC. It encodes CASSEASGQGKSEQYC.

This clonotype was observed many times. The V and J genes are TRBV10-2 and TRBJ2-7; D is possibly TRBD1 (6 bases). Germline-derived CDR1 and CDR2 are WSHSY and SAAADI. This CDR3 spans 14 amino acids. Trimming pared 2 bases from V and 6 bases from J, leaving 14 bases between. CDR3 region: CASSEGTSLREQYF. The CDR3 nucleotides read TGCGCCAGCAGTGAGGGGACAAGCTTACGCGAGCAGTACTTC.

This clonotype was recorded at least ten times. V and J are TRBV9 and TRBJ2-7, with 8 bases fitting TRBD1. Germline V CDR1 and CDR2: SGDLS, YYNGEE. The V gene end was trimmed by 4 bases and the J gene end by 0 bases; junction bases not matched to a gene: 9. The CDR3 totals 16 residues. For the CDR3, the DNA is TGTGCCAGCAGCCCAGGACAGGGAAGGCCCTCCTACGAGCAGTACTTC. This translates into CASSPGQGRPSYEQYF.